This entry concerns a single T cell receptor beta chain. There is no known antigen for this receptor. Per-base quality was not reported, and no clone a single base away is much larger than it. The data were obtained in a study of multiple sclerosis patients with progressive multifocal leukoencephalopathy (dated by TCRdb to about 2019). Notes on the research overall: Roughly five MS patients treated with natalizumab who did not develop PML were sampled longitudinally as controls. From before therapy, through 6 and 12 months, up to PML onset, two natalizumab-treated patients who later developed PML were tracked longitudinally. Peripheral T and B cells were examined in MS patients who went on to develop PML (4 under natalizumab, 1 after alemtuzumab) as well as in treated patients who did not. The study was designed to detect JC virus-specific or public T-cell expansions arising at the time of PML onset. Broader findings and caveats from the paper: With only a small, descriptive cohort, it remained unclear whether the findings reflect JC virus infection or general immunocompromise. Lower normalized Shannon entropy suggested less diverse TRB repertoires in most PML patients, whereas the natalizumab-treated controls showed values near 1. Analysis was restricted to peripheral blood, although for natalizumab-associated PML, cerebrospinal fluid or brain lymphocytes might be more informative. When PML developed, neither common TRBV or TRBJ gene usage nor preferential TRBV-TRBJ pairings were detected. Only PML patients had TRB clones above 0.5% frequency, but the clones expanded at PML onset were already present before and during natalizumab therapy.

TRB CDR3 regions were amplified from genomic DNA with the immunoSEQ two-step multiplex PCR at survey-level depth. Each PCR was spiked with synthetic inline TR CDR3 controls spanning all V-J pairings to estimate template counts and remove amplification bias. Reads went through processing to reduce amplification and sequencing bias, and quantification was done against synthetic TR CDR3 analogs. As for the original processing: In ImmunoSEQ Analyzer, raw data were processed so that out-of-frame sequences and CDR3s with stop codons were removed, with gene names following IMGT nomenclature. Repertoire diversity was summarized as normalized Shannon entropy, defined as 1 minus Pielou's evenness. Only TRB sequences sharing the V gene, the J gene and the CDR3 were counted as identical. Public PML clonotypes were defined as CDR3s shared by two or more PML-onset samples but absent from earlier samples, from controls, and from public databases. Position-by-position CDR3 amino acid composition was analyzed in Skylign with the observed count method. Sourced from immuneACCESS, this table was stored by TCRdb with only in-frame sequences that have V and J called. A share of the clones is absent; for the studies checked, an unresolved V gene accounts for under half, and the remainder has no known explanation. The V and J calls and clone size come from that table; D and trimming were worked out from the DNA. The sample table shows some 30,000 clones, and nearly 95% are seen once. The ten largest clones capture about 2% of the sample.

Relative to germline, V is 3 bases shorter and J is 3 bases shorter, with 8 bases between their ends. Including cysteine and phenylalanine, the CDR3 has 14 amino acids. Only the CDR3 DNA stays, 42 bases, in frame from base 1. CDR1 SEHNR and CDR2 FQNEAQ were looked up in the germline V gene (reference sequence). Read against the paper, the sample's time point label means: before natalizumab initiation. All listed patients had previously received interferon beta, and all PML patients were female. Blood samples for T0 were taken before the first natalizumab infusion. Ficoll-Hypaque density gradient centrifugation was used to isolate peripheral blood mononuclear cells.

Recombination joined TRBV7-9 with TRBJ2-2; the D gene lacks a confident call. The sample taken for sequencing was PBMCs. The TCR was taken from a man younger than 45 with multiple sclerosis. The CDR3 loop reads CASSFGPDTGELFF. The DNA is TGTGCCAGCAGCTTTGGGCCAGACACCGGGGAGCTGTTTTTT. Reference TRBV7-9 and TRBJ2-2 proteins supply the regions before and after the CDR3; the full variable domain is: DTGVSQNPRHKITKRGQNVTFRCDPISEHNRLYWYRQTLGQGPEFLTYFQNEAQLEKSRLLSDRFSAERPKGSFSTLEIQRTEQGDSAMYLCASSFGPDTGELFFGEGSRLTVL.